One and the same sample provided the 21 T cell receptor beta chains below, sequenced in a study of cytomegalovirus exposure and HLA in healthy donors. Researchers ran the PCR with 60 Vbeta and 13 Jbeta primers. The protocol was immunoSEQ multiplex PCR, while the TCRdb copy is restricted to in-frame clones and leaves out a portion. The sample shows 150,000 to 200,000 clones, 80% of them seen only once. Sequenced input: PBMCs. The source of these receptors is a boy younger than 18 in good health and CMV-seronegative.

The chain has TRBV2 and TRBJ2-1; D remains unclear. CDR3 size: 11 residues. V lost 6 bases to trimming and J lost 4 bases, with 4 bases between them. Per germline, CDR1 SNHLY and CDR2 FYNNEI. The CDR3 DNA sequence: TGTGCCAGCAGCGGTTACAATGAGCAGTTCTTC. Translation gives CASSGYNEQFF.

The chain recombines TRBV4-1 with TRBJ2-7; D call uncertain. The CDR3 is made up of 15 amino acids. The germline gives CDR1 MGHRA, CDR2 YSYEKL. V lost 0 bases and J 4 bases, leaving 13 bases between the germline ends. The CDR3 here is CASSQDLILAYEQYF. CDR3 DNA sequence: TGCGCCAGCAGCCAAGACTTGATTTTGGCTTACGAGCAGTACTTC.

In this sample, this clone turned up a few times. The genes are TRBV5-4 and TRBJ2-3; 11 bases are a match to TRBD1. The CDR3 totals 17 residues. The V gene end was trimmed by 0 bases and the J gene end by 6 bases; junction bases not matched to a gene: 9. Germline V lookup: CDR1 SGHNT, CDR2 YYREEE (reference sequence). The CDR3 here is CASSLGGQGAVFDTQYF. The CDR3 bases are TGTGCCAGCAGCTTGGGAGGACAGGGGGCGGTTTTCGATACGCAGTATTTT.

This chain uses TRBV7-9 with TRBJ1-2; possibly TRBD1 for D (5 bases). Germline V gene data show CDR1 as SEHNR and CDR2 as FQNEAQ (reference sequence). V was clipped by 4 bases and J by 2 bases, with 14 bases between them. This CDR3 contains 15 residues. The CDR3 is CASSWGDGKNYGYTF. In DNA form, the CDR3 reads TGTGCCAGCAGCTGGGGGGACGGGAAGAACTATGGCTACACCTTC.

V gene TRBV5-1 combines with J gene TRBJ1-3; 10 bases align to TRBD1. Germline-derived CDR1 and CDR2 are SGHRS and YFSETQ. The CDR3 loop spans 16 amino acids. The V and J ends lost 4 bases and 0 bases, in that order; junction bases with no gene match: 4. The chain's CDR3 is CASSHGQGDSGNTIYF. CDR3 DNA: TGCGCCAGCAGCCACGGACAGGGGGACTCTGGAAACACCATATATTTT.

The chain recombines TRBV6-1 with TRBJ2-5; D might be TRBD1 (5 bases). TRBJ2-7 matches the DNA end more closely, so the J call is doubtful. The CDR3 covers 16 residues. Germline CDR1 is MNHNS and CDR2 is SASEGT. CDR3: CASSEIVGASAYEQYF. CDR3 DNA: TGTGCCAGCAGTGAAATAGTAGGGGCCTCCGCCTACGAGCAGTACTTC.

The CDR3 coding sequence is TGTGCCTGGAGTCGGGACTACTTAAACCAAGAGACCCAGTACTTC. Translated, it gives CAWSRDYLNQETQYF. The chain employs TRBV30 and TRBJ2-5, with TRBD2 matching 7 bases. Trimming removed 2 bases from V and 0 bases from J; junction bases left unmatched: 6. CDR1 is GTSNPN and CDR2 is SVGIG in the germline V gene (reference sequence). CDR3 size: 15 residues.

V usage is TRBV6-1 and J usage is TRBJ2-1; D perhaps matches TRBD2 (5 bases). CDR3 size: 15 residues. The V gene lost 6 bases and the J gene lost 3 bases, with 15 bases spanning the gap. CDR1 and CDR2 (germline): MNHNS, SASEGT. The CDR3 region has the DNA TGTGCCAGCAGAACCTCTATTCGGGACTACAATGAGCAGTTCTTC. Amino acid sequence: CASRTSIRDYNEQFF.

This clone was seen a few times. The rearrangement uses TRBV21-1 and TRBJ1-1. TRBV21-1 is an annotated pseudogene. This CDR3 comprises 11 residues. The CDR3 protein is CASTTTPRPFF. Here the CDR3 DNA reads TGTGCCAGCACCACAACTCCGAGGCCTTTCTTT.

This sequence joins TRBV13 and TRBJ2-5, with D perhaps TRBD1 (6 bases). V was shortened by 4 bases and J by 11 bases, with 14 bases between the two germline ends. Germline V gene sequence: CDR1 PRHDT, CDR2 FYEKMQ (reference sequence). CDR3 length: 12 amino acids. CDR3 protein: CASSSGRGGQYF. CDR3 in DNA: TGTGCCAGCAGCTCCGGCAGGGGCGGGCAGTACTTC.

This sequence joins TRBV7-2 and TRBJ1-2, with D tentatively TRBD1 (5 bases). Germline loops: CDR1 SGHTA, CDR2 FQGNSA. V was shortened by 6 bases and J by 0 bases, with 11 bases between the two germline ends. This CDR3 comprises 14 residues. The CDR3 here is CASSPQGSNYGYTF. The CDR3 DNA follows: TGTGCCAGCAGTCCTCAGGGTTCTAACTATGGCTACACCTTC.

DNA of the CDR3: TGTGCCAGCAGCTTAATGTCGGTGAACACTGAAGCTTTCTTT. It is translated as CASSLMSVNTEAFF. This rearrangement joins TRBV7-9 to TRBJ1-1, with no clear D. CDR3 length equals 14 residues. Germline CDR1 and CDR2: SEHNR and FQNEAQ (reference sequence). V lost 2 bases, J lost 0 bases, and 7 bases lay in between.

The V gene is TRBV11-3, the J gene TRBJ1-1, with TRBD1 as a possible D gene (5 bases). CDR3 length equals 13 residues. V lost 1 base, J lost 3 bases, and 6 bases lay in between. CDR1 and CDR2 (germline): SGHNT, YENEEA. The CDR3 spells CASSLGGDTEAFF. CDR3 nucleotides: TGTGCCAGCAGCTTAGGGGGCGACACTGAAGCTTTCTTT.

The chain couples TRBV6-5 to TRBJ2-3, with D hard to call. Trimming stripped 6 bases from V and 9 bases from J, with 10 bases between. The CDR3 contains 11 residues. Germline V lookup: CDR1 MNHEY, CDR2 SVGAGI. CDR3 sequence reads: CASSRLDTQYF. In DNA form, the CDR3 reads TGTGCCAGCAGCCGACTCGACACGCAGTATTTT.

The rearrangement uses TRBV9 and TRBJ2-1; 7 bases match TRBD2. The V gene end was trimmed by 0 bases and the J gene end by 0 bases; junction bases not matched to a gene: 6. Germline V gene lookup returns CDR1 SGDLS and CDR2 YYNGEE. CDR3 length: 17 residues. The CDR3 DNA follows: TGTGCCAGCAGCGTAGGGGCGGGAGTGAGCTCCTACAATGAGCAGTTCTTC. It codes for CASSVGAGVSSYNEQFF.

A single count supports this clone. The V call is TRBV7-3, the J call TRBJ2-5, with 13 nucleotides matching TRBD2. The CDR3 contains 16 residues. After removal of 5 bases from V and 5 bases from J, the junction contained 8 bases not matched to a gene. In germline, CDR1 is SGHTA, CDR2 FQGTGA. The CDR3 DNA is TGTGCCAGCAGCCCTACGACTAGCGGGGGGACGGAGACCCAGTACTTC. Translated: CASSPTTSGGTETQYF. The entire variable domain, with the rest obtained from reference TRBV7-3 and TRBJ2-5, is as follows: GAGVSQTPSNKVTEKGKYVELRCDPISGHTALYWYRQSLGQGPEFLIYFQGTGAADDSGLPNDRFFAVRPEGSVSTLKIQRTERGDSAVYLCASSPTTSGGTETQYFGPGTRLLVL.

V and J are TRBV9 and TRBJ2-1; the match to TRBD2 covers 9 bases. Germline V gene data show CDR1 as SGDLS and CDR2 as YYNGEE. The V segment lost 2 bases and the J segment 2 bases; nucleotides outside the gene matches: 2. The CDR3 has 15 amino acids. Written as DNA, the CDR3 is TGTGCCAGCAGCGTTAGCGGGAGCCCCTACAATGAGCAGTTCTTC. Translation gives CASSVSGSPYNEQFF.

The chain is built from TRBV11-3 and TRBJ2-3; D remains ambiguous. The CDR3 length is 14 residues. Looked up from germline, CDR1 is SGHNT and CDR2 is YENEEA. The V and J ends lost 4 bases and 0 bases respectively, with 8 bases between them. The CDR3 region is CASSSYSSTDTQYF. The DNA for the CDR3 is TGTGCCAGCAGCTCGTACTCGAGCACAGATACGCAGTATTTT.

The chain has TRBV19 and TRBJ1-1; 9 bases agree with TRBD1. CDR1 is LNHDA, CDR2 SQIVND, per germline (reference sequence). The trim removed 5 bases at V and 10 bases at J, leaving 11 bases unmatched. The CDR3 extends over 14 amino acids. The CDR3 DNA follows: TGTGCCAGTAGTCGAGATCCCGGGACAGGGACAGCTTTCTTT. Encoded protein: CASSRDPGTGTAFF.

The J gene is TRBJ1-1, the V gene TRBV21-1. TRBV21-1 is termed a pseudogene. The CDR3 runs to 13 residues. The CDR3: CASSKGFEPEAFF. Here the CDR3 DNA reads TGTGCCAGCAGCAAAGGTTTCGAGCCTGAAGCTTTCTTT.

Of note for this clone: A read error may produce the germline difference seen at one junction end. This chain joins TRBV7-9 and TRBJ2-7, with 8 bases that match TRBD2. The CDR3 is made up of 13 amino acids. Per germline, CDR1 SEHNR and CDR2 FQNEAQ (reference sequence). The CDR3 DNA is TGTTCCAGCAGACCAAGCGGGGGCCACGAGCAGTACTTC. Its protein is CSSRPSGGHEQYF.